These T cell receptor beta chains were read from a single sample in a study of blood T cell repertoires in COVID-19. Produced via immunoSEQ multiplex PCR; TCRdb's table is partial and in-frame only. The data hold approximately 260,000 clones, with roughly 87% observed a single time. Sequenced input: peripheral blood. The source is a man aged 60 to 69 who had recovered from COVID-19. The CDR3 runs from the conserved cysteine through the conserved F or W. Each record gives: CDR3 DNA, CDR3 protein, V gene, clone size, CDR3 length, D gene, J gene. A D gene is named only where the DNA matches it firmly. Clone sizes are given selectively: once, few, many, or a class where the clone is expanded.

CDR3nt: TGTGCCAGCAGTTACGGCAGGGGGCCCAATCAGCCCCAGCATTTT; CDR3aa: CASSYGRGPNQPQHF; v_gene: TRBV6-6; abundance: once; len: 15; d_gene: TRBD1; j_gene: TRBJ1-5
CDR3nt: TGTGCTAGTGGTTTGGAGACAGGGGGCTATGGCTACACCTTC; CDR3aa: CASGLETGGYGYTF; v_gene: TRBV12-5; abundance: once; len: 14; d_gene: TRBD1; j_gene: TRBJ1-2
CDR3nt: TGTGCCAGCAGCTTAGGGGCCGACAGAGTAGGCTACACCTTC; CDR3aa: CASSLGADRVGYTF; v_gene: TRBV11-2; abundance: -; len: 14; d_gene: -; j_gene: TRBJ1-2
CDR3nt: TGTGCCAGCAGCTTAGTATCAGGGGCTAGCACAGATACGCAGTATTTT; CDR3aa: CASSLVSGASTDTQYF; v_gene: TRBV7-8; abundance: few; len: 16; d_gene: -; j_gene: TRBJ2-3
CDR3nt: TGTGCCACCCGGGACAGGGGATTAGATACGCAGTATTTT; CDR3aa: CATRDRGLDTQYF; v_gene: TRBV10-3; abundance: -; len: 13; d_gene: TRBD1; j_gene: TRBJ2-3
CDR3nt: TGTGCCACCAGCAGAGATGGCGGGTTCACGGATACGCAGTATTTT; CDR3aa: CATSRDGGFTDTQYF; v_gene: TRBV15; abundance: -; len: 15; d_gene: -; j_gene: TRBJ2-3
CDR3nt: TGTGCCACCAGTGATTTAGCGGCAGCCTACGAGCAGTACTTC; CDR3aa: CATSDLAAAYEQYF; v_gene: TRBV24-1; abundance: -; len: 14; d_gene: -; j_gene: TRBJ2-7
CDR3nt: TGCGCCAGCAGACTTAGGACAGGGGCAATCAATCAGCCCCAGCATTTT; CDR3aa: CASRLRTGAINQPQHF; v_gene: TRBV4-1; abundance: -; len: 16; d_gene: TRBD1; j_gene: TRBJ1-5
CDR3nt: TGTGCCACTGGTCCCCGGGATCAGCCCCAGCATTTT; CDR3aa: CATGPRDQPQHF; v_gene: TRBV10-3; abundance: -; len: 12; d_gene: -; j_gene: TRBJ1-5
CDR3nt: TGTGCCATCAAAACTGGCGAGCGGGGGGCCTCCACAGATACGCAGTATTTT; CDR3aa: CAIKTGERGASTDTQYF; v_gene: TRBV10-3; abundance: -; len: 17; d_gene: TRBD2; j_gene: TRBJ2-3
CDR3nt: TGCGCCAGCAGCCCCTCCGGGACAGGACCCTACGAGCAGTACTTC; CDR3aa: CASSPSGTGPYEQYF; v_gene: TRBV5-1; abundance: -; len: 15; d_gene: TRBD1; j_gene: TRBJ2-7
CDR3nt: TGCAGCGTTGAACGGGGAGCAGCATCAGATACGCAGTATTTT; CDR3aa: CSVERGAASDTQYF; v_gene: TRBV29-1; abundance: -; len: 14; d_gene: -; j_gene: TRBJ2-3
CDR3nt: TGCGCCAGCAGTGCAGGAACAGCAAGCTCACCCCTCCACTTT; CDR3aa: CASSAGTASSPLHF; v_gene: TRBV5-1; abundance: -; len: 14; d_gene: -; j_gene: TRBJ1-6
CDR3nt: TGTGCCAGCAGCAGGGGGAACTATGGCTACACCTTC; CDR3aa: CASSRGNYGYTF; v_gene: TRBV6-5; abundance: few; len: 12; d_gene: TRBD1; j_gene: TRBJ1-2
CDR3nt: TGCGCCAGCAGCTCCAACCTAGGACTAGCGGGGAGAAAAGAGACCCAGTACTTC; CDR3aa: CASSSNLGLAGRKETQYF; v_gene: TRBV5-1; abundance: -; len: 18; d_gene: TRBD2; j_gene: TRBJ2-5
CDR3nt: TGTGCCAGCAGCTTAACAGGGATGAACACCATATATTTT; CDR3aa: CASSLTGMNTIYF; v_gene: TRBV7-9; abundance: -; len: 13; d_gene: -; j_gene: TRBJ1-3
CDR3nt: TGTGCCAGCAGCCCTAGTCAGGGGGCGCGGGAGACCCAGTACTTC; CDR3aa: CASSPSQGARETQYF; v_gene: TRBV9; abundance: -; len: 15; d_gene: TRBD1; j_gene: TRBJ2-5
CDR3nt: TGTGCCAGCAGCTTAGCGGGGGCTCGAAACGATGGCTACACCTTC; CDR3aa: CASSLAGARNDGYTF; v_gene: TRBV7-9; abundance: -; len: 15; d_gene: -; j_gene: TRBJ1-2
CDR3nt: TGTGCCTGGAGGACCCTCGACAGGGGAGGGAGAAACACCATATATTTT; CDR3aa: CAWRTLDRGGRNTIYF; v_gene: TRBV30; abundance: -; len: 16; d_gene: TRBD1; j_gene: TRBJ1-3
CDR3nt: TGTGCCAGCAGCAAAGGGACAGGGGGTGAAAAACTGTTTTTT; CDR3aa: CASSKGTGGEKLFF; v_gene: TRBV11-2; abundance: -; len: 14; d_gene: TRBD1; j_gene: TRBJ1-4
CDR3nt: TGCAGCGTCTACTTAGACAGGGGGCTAGATGGCTACACCTTC; CDR3aa: CSVYLDRGLDGYTF; v_gene: TRBV29-1; abundance: few; len: 14; d_gene: TRBD1; j_gene: TRBJ1-2
CDR3nt: TGTGCCAGCAGTTTCCGACAGGGAAACATTCAGTACTTC; CDR3aa: CASSFRQGNIQYF; v_gene: TRBV27; abundance: -; len: 13; d_gene: TRBD1; j_gene: TRBJ2-4
CDR3nt: TGTGCCAGCAGCTTAGGCAGGGCAAATGAAAAACTGTTTTTT; CDR3aa: CASSLGRANEKLFF; v_gene: TRBV7-9; abundance: few; len: 14; d_gene: -; j_gene: TRBJ1-4
CDR3nt: TGTGCCAGCAGTTACTCACCTGGGACAGGGGACGAGCAGTACTTC; CDR3aa: CASSYSPGTGDEQYF; v_gene: TRBV6-2/TRBV6-3; abundance: -; len: 15; d_gene: TRBD1; j_gene: TRBJ2-7
CDR3nt: TGTGCCAGCAGCCCCACCGGGACAGGTGAAGCTTTCTTT; CDR3aa: CASSPTGTGEAFF; v_gene: TRBV7-9; abundance: -; len: 13; d_gene: TRBD1; j_gene: TRBJ1-1
CDR3nt: TGTGCCAGCAGCCTCCTAAATCCCCTTAATGAGCAGTTCTTC; CDR3aa: CASSLLNPLNEQFF; v_gene: TRBV5-6; abundance: -; len: 14; d_gene: -; j_gene: TRBJ2-1
CDR3nt: TGTGCCAGCAAGGACGGCCTAGGGGCCGAGCAGTACTTC; CDR3aa: CASKDGLGAEQYF; v_gene: TRBV6-5; abundance: -; len: 13; d_gene: -; j_gene: TRBJ2-7
CDR3nt: TGTGCCATCAGTGAGAACGGGGCTGGAAACACCATATATTTT; CDR3aa: CAISENGAGNTIYF; v_gene: TRBV10-3; abundance: few; len: 14; d_gene: -; j_gene: TRBJ1-3
CDR3nt: TGTGCCAGCAGCTTAGGCGGGAACTCCTACAATGAGCAGTTCTTC; CDR3aa: CASSLGGNSYNEQFF; v_gene: TRBV11-1; abundance: once; len: 15; d_gene: -; j_gene: TRBJ2-1
CDR3nt: TGTGCCAGCAATCTAGGGGGGCGGGGGGCCGGCAAAAACATTCAGTACTTC; CDR3aa: CASNLGGRGAGKNIQYF; v_gene: TRBV2; abundance: once; len: 17; d_gene: TRBD2; j_gene: TRBJ2-4
CDR3nt: TGTGCCAGCAGTCCTAACAACGGAGCGGGGGGGGTGGCAGATACGCAGTATTTT; CDR3aa: CASSPNNGAGGVADTQYF; v_gene: TRBV6-6; abundance: -; len: 18; d_gene: TRBD2; j_gene: TRBJ2-3
CDR3nt: TGTGCCAGCAGTTACAGGGACGTCGGGGGGGGCTACACCTTC; CDR3aa: CASSYRDVGGGYTF; v_gene: TRBV6-6; abundance: -; len: 14; d_gene: -; j_gene: TRBJ1-2
CDR3nt: TGTGCCAGTAGAGGACAGGGCGACTTCCATGGCTACACCTTC; CDR3aa: CASRGQGDFHGYTF; v_gene: TRBV19; abundance: once; len: 14; d_gene: TRBD1; j_gene: TRBJ1-2
CDR3nt: TGCGCCAGCAGCGTCCAGGGCAGCTACAATGAGCAGTTCTTC; CDR3aa: CASSVQGSYNEQFF; v_gene: TRBV5-1; abundance: -; len: 14; d_gene: -; j_gene: TRBJ2-1
CDR3nt: TGTGCCAGAAGCTTAAGTCCACAGAATACCACCGGGGAGCTGTTTTTT; CDR3aa: CARSLSPQNTTGELFF; v_gene: TRBV5-3; abundance: -; len: 16; d_gene: -; j_gene: TRBJ2-2
CDR3nt: TGCGCCAGCAGCTTGACAGGGGAGGACTATGGCTACACCTTC; CDR3aa: CASSLTGEDYGYTF; v_gene: TRBV5-1; abundance: -; len: 14; d_gene: TRBD1; j_gene: TRBJ1-2
CDR3nt: TGCGCCAGCAGCCAAGAGGGAGCGGGGCATCAAGAGACCCAGTACTTC; CDR3aa: CASSQEGAGHQETQYF; v_gene: TRBV4-1; abundance: -; len: 16; d_gene: TRBD2; j_gene: TRBJ2-5
CDR3nt: TGTGCCAGCAGCCAAACCTCACTAGCGGGGGGATACAATGAGCAGTTCTTC; CDR3aa: CASSQTSLAGGYNEQFF; v_gene: TRBV3-1/TRBV3-2; abundance: -; len: 17; d_gene: TRBD2; j_gene: TRBJ2-1
CDR3nt: TGTGCCAGTAGTCCCCGACAGCCTAGCACAGATACGCAGTATTTT; CDR3aa: CASSPRQPSTDTQYF; v_gene: TRBV19; abundance: -; len: 15; d_gene: -; j_gene: TRBJ2-3
CDR3nt: TGTGCCAGCTCACTATTACAGGGACGGGGGAACACTGAAGCTTTCTTT; CDR3aa: CASSLLQGRGNTEAFF; v_gene: TRBV18; abundance: -; len: 16; d_gene: -; j_gene: TRBJ1-1
CDR3nt: TGTGCCAGTAGTTGGACAGGAGTATATGGCTACACCTTC; CDR3aa: CASSWTGVYGYTF; v_gene: TRBV19; abundance: -; len: 13; d_gene: TRBD1; j_gene: TRBJ1-2
CDR3nt: TGTGCCACCAGCAGAGATCAAAGAACCGGGTTCGATGAGCAGTTCTTC; CDR3aa: CATSRDQRTGFDEQFF; v_gene: TRBV15; abundance: -; len: 16; d_gene: -; j_gene: TRBJ2-1
CDR3nt: TGTGCCACCAGTGGGGCGGGGGTTCGTGAGCAGTTCTTC; CDR3aa: CATSGAGVREQFF; v_gene: TRBV24-1; abundance: -; len: 13; d_gene: TRBD2; j_gene: TRBJ2-1
CDR3nt: TGTGCCAGTAGTATAGCCGTCGGTGTCGAGAACACCGGGGAGCTGTTTTTT; CDR3aa: CASSIAVGVENTGELFF; v_gene: TRBV19; abundance: -; len: 17; d_gene: -; j_gene: TRBJ2-2
CDR3nt: TGTGCCAGCAGCTTGTTACAGGGGGCTGGGGAGCAGTACTTC; CDR3aa: CASSLLQGAGEQYF; v_gene: TRBV5-4; abundance: -; len: 14; d_gene: TRBD1; j_gene: TRBJ2-7
CDR3nt: TGTGCCAGCAGCCGTGGACAGTCCGGGGCTTTCTTT; CDR3aa: CASSRGQSGAFF; v_gene: TRBV6-5; abundance: -; len: 12; d_gene: -; j_gene: TRBJ1-1
CDR3nt: TGTGCCAGCAGTTATGGGGGACAGAAGAACACTGAAGCTTTCTTT; CDR3aa: CASSYGGQKNTEAFF; v_gene: TRBV6-5; abundance: -; len: 15; d_gene: TRBD1; j_gene: TRBJ1-1
CDR3nt: TGTGCCAGTCGACAGGGGCACCAGCCCCAGCATTTT; CDR3aa: CASRQGHQPQHF; v_gene: TRBV19; abundance: -; len: 12; d_gene: TRBD1; j_gene: TRBJ1-5
CDR3nt: TGTGCCAGCCATGACAGATACAACACTGAAGCTTTCTTT; CDR3aa: CASHDRYNTEAFF; v_gene: TRBV6-5; abundance: -; len: 13; d_gene: -; j_gene: TRBJ1-1
CDR3nt: TGCGCCAGCAGCCCCGCCCGACAGGGTTCTGGGGCCAACGTCCTGACTTTC; CDR3aa: CASSPARQGSGANVLTF; v_gene: TRBV5-1; abundance: -; len: 17; d_gene: TRBD1; j_gene: TRBJ2-6
CDR3nt: TGTGCTAGTGGTTTGGTACTATCACGGGGGTCTGGAAACACCATATATTTT; CDR3aa: CASGLVLSRGSGNTIYF; v_gene: TRBV12-5; abundance: -; len: 17; d_gene: -; j_gene: TRBJ1-3
CDR3nt: TGTGCCAGCAGTGAAATTCCGGGGGGCTCAGGTTCACCCCTCCACTTT; CDR3aa: CASSEIPGGSGSPLHF; v_gene: TRBV2; abundance: -; len: 16; d_gene: -; j_gene: TRBJ1-6
CDR3nt: TGCGCCAGCAGCAGGAACAGGGGGGAGACCCAGTACTTC; CDR3aa: CASSRNRGETQYF; v_gene: TRBV5-1; abundance: -; len: 13; d_gene: TRBD1; j_gene: TRBJ2-5
CDR3nt: TGTGCCAGCAGCTCCTTAACAGGGGACGACCGATACACTGAAGCTTTCTTT; CDR3aa: CASSSLTGDDRYTEAFF; v_gene: TRBV7-8; abundance: -; len: 17; d_gene: TRBD1; j_gene: TRBJ1-1
CDR3nt: TGTGCCAGCAGCCGTCCAGGGGGTGCTAATGAAAAACTGTTTTTT; CDR3aa: CASSRPGGANEKLFF; v_gene: TRBV5-6; abundance: -; len: 15; d_gene: TRBD1; j_gene: TRBJ1-4
CDR3nt: TGTGCCACCAGTGATTTCAGGGGGGCGTCAGATACGCAGTATTTT; CDR3aa: CATSDFRGASDTQYF; v_gene: TRBV24-1; abundance: -; len: 15; d_gene: -; j_gene: TRBJ2-3
CDR3nt: TGTGCCAGTAGTATCCGACAGCCATATAATTCACCCCTCCACTTT; CDR3aa: CASSIRQPYNSPLHF; v_gene: TRBV19; abundance: -; len: 15; d_gene: -; j_gene: TRBJ1-6
CDR3nt: TGTGCCAGCAGCGCCCACAGGACCTACAATGAGCAGTTCTTC; CDR3aa: CASSAHRTYNEQFF; v_gene: TRBV9; abundance: -; len: 14; d_gene: -; j_gene: TRBJ2-1